The text below deals with one T cell receptor beta chain. Antigen unknown. These data originate in a study of blood T cells in healthy people across ages. Whole-study findings and limits: Fewer expanded clones and more diversity marked long-lived versus aged donors.

There are 14 residues in the CDR3. Germline V gene sequence: CDR1 MDHEN, CDR2 SYDVKM. J was trimmed by 4 bases and V by 6 bases; bases with no gene match: 7. Combining a sample-barcoded 5' primer with a J-beta primer mix, a second PCR ran for about 7 to 11 cycles. From the 5' RACE reads, TCRdb called clonotypes with MiXCR, one entry per CDR3 protein. This repertoire shows hundreds of thousands of distinct CDR3 sequences, 29% found once; its top ten account for approximately 15%. Source material: blood. The TCR originated in a woman aged 80 or over in good health. The V call is TRBV28, the J call TRBJ2-7; TRBD1 aligns across 9 bases. In DNA form, the CDR3 reads TGTGCCAGCAGACTCCGGGACAGGGTTTACGAGCAGTACTTC. Protein product: CASRLRDRVYEQYF.